This T cell receptor beta chain was retrieved from a study of blood T cell repertoires in COVID-19. Overall study context: T cells, B-cell-depleted T cells, or PBMCs provided the cDNA or gDNA that served as material.

The germline gives CDR1 MNHEY, CDR2 SVGEGT. CDR3 length: 17 residues. Trimming took 4 bases from V and 3 from J; bases not matched to a gene: 12. Clones were sequenced by immunoSEQ multiplex PCR, and TCRdb holds only the in-frame ones, with some missing. The sample yields around 300,000 clones, about nine tenths seen once. This TCR was recovered from a woman aged 30 to 39 with active or convalescent COVID-19. The J gene is TRBJ2-1, the V gene TRBV6-2 or TRBV6-3, with TRBD2 identical over 7 bases. Sequencing was done on a sample of peripheral blood. The CDR3 loop is CASSFRGSGPHYNEQFF. CDR3 nucleotide sequence: TGTGCCAGCAGTTTTCGAGGTAGCGGGCCCCACTACAATGAGCAGTTCTTC.